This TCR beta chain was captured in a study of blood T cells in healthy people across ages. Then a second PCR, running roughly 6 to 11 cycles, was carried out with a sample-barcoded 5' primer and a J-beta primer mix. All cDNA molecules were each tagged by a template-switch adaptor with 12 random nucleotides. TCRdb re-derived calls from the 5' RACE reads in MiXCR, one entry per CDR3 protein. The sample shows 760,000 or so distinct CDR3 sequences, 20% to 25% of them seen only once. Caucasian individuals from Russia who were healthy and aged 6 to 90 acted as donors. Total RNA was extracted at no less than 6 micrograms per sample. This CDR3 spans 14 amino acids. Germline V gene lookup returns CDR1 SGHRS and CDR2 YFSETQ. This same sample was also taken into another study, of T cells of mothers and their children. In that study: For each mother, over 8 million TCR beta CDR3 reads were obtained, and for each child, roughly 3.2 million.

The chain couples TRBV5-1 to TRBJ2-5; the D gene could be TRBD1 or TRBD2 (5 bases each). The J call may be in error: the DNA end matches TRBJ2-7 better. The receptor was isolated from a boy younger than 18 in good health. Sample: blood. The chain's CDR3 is CASSSKGPTYEQYF. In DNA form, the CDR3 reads TGCGCCAGCAGTTCGAAGGGACCGACCTACGAGCAGTACTTC.